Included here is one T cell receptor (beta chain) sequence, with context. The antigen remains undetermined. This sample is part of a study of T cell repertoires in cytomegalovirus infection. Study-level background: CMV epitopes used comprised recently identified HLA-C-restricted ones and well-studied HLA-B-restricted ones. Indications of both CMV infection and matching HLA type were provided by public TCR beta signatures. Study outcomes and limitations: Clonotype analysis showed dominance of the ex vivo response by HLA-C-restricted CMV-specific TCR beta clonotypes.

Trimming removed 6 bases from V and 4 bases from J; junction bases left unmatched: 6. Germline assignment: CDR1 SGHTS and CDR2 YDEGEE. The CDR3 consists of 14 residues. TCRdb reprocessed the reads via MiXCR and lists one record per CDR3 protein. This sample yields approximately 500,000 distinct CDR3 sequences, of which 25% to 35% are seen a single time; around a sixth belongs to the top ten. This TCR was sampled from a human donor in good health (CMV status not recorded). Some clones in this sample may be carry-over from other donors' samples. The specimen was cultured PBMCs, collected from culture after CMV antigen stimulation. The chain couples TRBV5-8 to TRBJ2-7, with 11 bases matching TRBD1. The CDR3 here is CASTRRDRGYEQYF. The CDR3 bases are TGTGCCAGCACCAGGCGGGACAGGGGGTACGAGCAGTACTTC. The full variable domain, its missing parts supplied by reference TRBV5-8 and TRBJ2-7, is EAGVTQSPTHLIKTRGQQATLRCSPISGHTSVYWYQQALGLGLQFLLWYDEGEERNRGNFPPRFSGRQFPNYSSELNVNALELEDSALYLCASTRRDRGYEQYFGPGTRLTVT.